This T cell receptor (beta chain) was captured by sequencing in a study of tumor-infiltrating lymphocytes in primary liver carcinoma. Study results and limitations: Present in all five tumor regions were only about 8-25% of the top clones. Tumor region pairs outstripped tumor-adjacent and tumor-blood pairs in overlap.

V lost 0 bases, J lost 0 bases, and 4 bases stayed unmatched. Germline V gene data show CDR1 as SGHRS and CDR2 as YFSETQ. CDR3 size: 16 residues. Priming with a constant-region primer yielded TCR beta cDNA from 400 to 550 ng total RNA. Slightly modified ARM-PCR, run as three nested multiplex PCR rounds, produced the TCR beta libraries. Rounds one and two of PCR, each of about 10 cycles, were primed with TRBV1-TRBV30 forward primers and a C-beta reverse primer. TCRdb itself ran the multiplex PCR reads through MiXCR, one entry per CDR3 protein. The profile shows 95,000 to 100,000 distinct CDR3 sequences, under 70% of them singletons. In this sample, this clonotype turned up many times. The antigen is not known. From unsorted bulk tissue weighing about 20-31 mg, DNA and RNA were co-extracted. Surgeons resected the patients' primary liver carcinomas.

The sequencing input was liver tumor tissue from sampling region 2. The sample's subset: tumor region T2, inferior pole. This chain links TRBV5-1 with TRBJ2-3; 7 bases map to TRBD1. This TCR came from a woman aged 60 to 75 with primary liver carcinoma and hepatitis B virus infection. CDR3 sequence: CASSLGAGGSTDTQYF. CDR3 nucleotides: TGCGCCAGCAGCTTGGGAGCAGGGGGAAGCACAGATACGCAGTATTTT.